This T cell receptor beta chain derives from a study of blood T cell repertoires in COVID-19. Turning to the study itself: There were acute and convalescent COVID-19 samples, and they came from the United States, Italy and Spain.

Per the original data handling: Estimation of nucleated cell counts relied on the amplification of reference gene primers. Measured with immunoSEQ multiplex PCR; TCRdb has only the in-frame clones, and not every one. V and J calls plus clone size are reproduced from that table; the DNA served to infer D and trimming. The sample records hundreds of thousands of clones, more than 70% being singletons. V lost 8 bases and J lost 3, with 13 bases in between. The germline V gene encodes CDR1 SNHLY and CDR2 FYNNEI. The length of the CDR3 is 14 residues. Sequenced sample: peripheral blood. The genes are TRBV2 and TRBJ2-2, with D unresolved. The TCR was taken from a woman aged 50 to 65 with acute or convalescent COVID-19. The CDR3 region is CASARVRDTGELFF. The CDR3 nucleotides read TGTGCCAGCGCGAGAGTTCGTGACACCGGGGAGCTGTTTTTT.